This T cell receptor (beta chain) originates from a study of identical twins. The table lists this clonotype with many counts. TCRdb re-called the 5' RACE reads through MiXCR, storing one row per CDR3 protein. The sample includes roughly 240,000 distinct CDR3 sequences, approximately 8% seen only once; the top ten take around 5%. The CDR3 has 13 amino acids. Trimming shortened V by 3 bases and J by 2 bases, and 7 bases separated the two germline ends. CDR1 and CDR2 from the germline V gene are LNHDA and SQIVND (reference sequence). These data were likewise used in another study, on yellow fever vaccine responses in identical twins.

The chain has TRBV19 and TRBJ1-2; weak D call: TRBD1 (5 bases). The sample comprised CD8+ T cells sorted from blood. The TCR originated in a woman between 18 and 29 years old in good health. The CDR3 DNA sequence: TGTGCCAGTAGTATTTCAGGGAACTATGGCTACACCTTC. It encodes CASSISGNYGYTF.